This T cell receptor (beta chain) was identified in a study of T cells in Graves' hyperthyroidism and ophthalmopathy. Study-wide background: Peripheral blood sampling occurred at initial diagnosis, before any treatment. Broader study findings: Researchers found most expanded thyroid clonotypes above 0.001 in blood as well.

About this clonotype: Its antigen is unknown.

Germline loops: CDR1 SGHNT, CDR2 YYREEE (reference sequence). V was pared by 0 bases and J by 0 bases, with 15 bases between. This CDR3 region has 17 residues. TCR beta CDR3 regions were amplified from RNA transcripts. During a first-round RT-PCR of the TCR CDR3, the HTBI primer set was used. A single record per CDR3 protein comes from TCRdb applying MiXCR to the multiplex PCR reads. The sample includes about 200,000 distinct CDR3 sequences, approximately 16% of them seen just once. Each 10 ml fresh peripheral blood draw supplied the PBMCs. This chain joins TRBV5-4 and TRBJ1-1; D is undetermined. The sequence derives from a woman in her forties or fifties with Graves' hyperthyroidism. The material sequenced was blood. The CDR3 loop is CASSLGTPGGVNTEAFF. The CDR3 nucleotides read TGTGCCAGCAGCTTGGGGACTCCGGGAGGAGTGAACACTGAAGCTTTCTTT.